Each of the 17 T cell receptor beta chains below was sequenced from the same sample in a study of cytomegalovirus exposure and HLA in healthy donors. Primers for the PCR totalled 60 Vbeta and 13 Jbeta. TCRdb's copy holds only in-frame clones and misses some; the assay was immunoSEQ multiplex PCR. The sample has under 100,000 clones, about 76% seen once. The sequenced material came from PBMCs. Receptors were obtained from a woman aged 70-85 years in good health and CMV-seropositive.

This clone has just a few counts. The rearrangement joins TRBV18 to TRBJ2-5; 9 nucleotides line up with TRBD2. The J call may be wrong; the DNA end is better matched by TRBJ2-7. Per germline, CDR1 KGHSH and CDR2 LQKENI. This CDR3 contains 18 residues. The CDR3 region is CASSPIVDSGRKGYEQYF. In DNA form, the CDR3 reads TGTGCCAGCTCACCAATAGTTGATAGCGGGAGAAAGGGCTACGAGCAGTACTTC.

This clone was detected only once. The V call is TRBV29-1, the J call TRBJ1-2, with D perhaps matching TRBD1 (6 bases). The CDR3 extends over 12 amino acids. Germline values: CDR1 SQVTM, CDR2 ANQGSEA. Between the trimmed V and J ends, which lost 6 bases and 4 bases, there was a span of 12 bases. The CDR3 bases are TGCAGCGTCTCCCAGGGGAGCTATGGCTACACCTTC. This sequence encodes CSVSQGSYGYTF.

CDR3 sequence: CASSLQPGQGVEAFF. CDR3 DNA: TGTGCCAGCAGCCTCCAACCGGGACAGGGGGTTGAAGCTTTCTTT. The V gene is TRBV7-3, the J gene TRBJ1-1; 11 bases map to TRBD1. The germline CDR1 and CDR2 sequences are SGHTA and FQGTGA. Trimming at V came to 5 bases and at J to 7 bases, leaving 9 bases not matched to a gene. This CDR3 has 15 amino acids.

This clone was counted a few times. A read error is possible here, since a much larger clone lies one base away. The V and J genes are TRBV6-1 and TRBJ1-1; weak D call: TRBD1 (6 bases). V was clipped by 5 bases and J by 1 base, with 8 bases between them. The CDR3 contains 13 residues. Germline lookup yields CDR1 MNHNS and CDR2 SASEGT. For the CDR3, the DNA is TGTGCCAGCAGTCAGGGGTCGAACACTGAAGCTTTCTTT. Translated, it gives CASSQGSNTEAFF.

The gene calls are TRBV28 and TRBJ1-1, with TRBD1 matching 8 bases. Germline V lookup: CDR1 MDHEN, CDR2 SYDVKM. V was pared by 8 bases and J by 0 bases, with 5 bases of the junction left unmatched. The CDR3 has 14 amino acids. CDR3 nucleotides: TGTGCCAGCGCCGGACAGGGATTGAACACTGAAGCTTTCTTT. Amino acid sequence: CASAGQGLNTEAFF.

The chain joins TRBV2 to TRBJ2-3; perhaps TRBD2 as D (6 bases). This CDR3 comprises 15 residues. Germline lookup yields CDR1 SNHLY and CDR2 FYNNEI. Trimming took 4 bases from V and 0 from J, leaving 11 bases between them. The CDR3 here is CASSGGTPSTDTQYF. CDR3 DNA: TGTGCCAGCAGTGGGGGGACTCCAAGCACAGATACGCAGTATTTT.

The chain employs TRBV28 and TRBJ2-3; D possibly corresponds to TRBD1 (5 bases). Germline lookup yields CDR1 MDHEN and CDR2 SYDVKM. The CDR3 loop spans 14 amino acids. Trimming cost V 4 bases and J 1 base, with 9 bases left between them. The CDR3: CASSWGRGTDTQYF. CDR3 nucleotide sequence: TGTGCCAGCAGTTGGGGCAGGGGCACAGATACGCAGTATTTT.

There are a few counts of this clone. The gene calls are TRBV6-6 and TRBJ1-5, with D possibly being TRBD1 (6 bases). CDR1 MNHNY and CDR2 SVGAGI come from the germline V gene (reference sequence). This CDR3 has 14 residues. V shed 6 bases and J shed 5 bases, with 14 bases lying between them. CDR3 in DNA: TGTGCCAGCAGCTTAGGGGGGGCTTATCAGCCCCAGCATTTT. This sequence encodes CASSLGGAYQPQHF.

V is TRBV18 and J is TRBJ2-1, with TRBD2 identical over 8 bases. Germline V CDR1 and CDR2: KGHSH, LQKENI. This CDR3 has 17 residues. J was trimmed by 1 base and V by 6 bases; bases with no gene match: 11. This chain's CDR3 is CASSRGLAGFSYNEQFF. CDR3 nucleotide sequence: TGTGCCAGCTCGCGTGGGTTAGCGGGATTTTCCTACAATGAGCAGTTCTTC.

The gene calls are TRBV9 and TRBJ2-3; 13 bases map to TRBD2. V was clipped by 4 bases and J by 4 bases; unmatched bases: 6. From germline, CDR1 is SGDLS and CDR2 YYNGEE. CDR3 size: 16 residues. CDR3 residues: CASSPRLAGGPDTQYF. The CDR3 nucleotides read TGTGCCAGCAGCCCCCGACTAGCGGGAGGTCCAGATACGCAGTATTTT.

The chain employs TRBV28 and TRBJ1-4, with TRBD1 identical over 8 bases. Per germline, CDR1 MDHEN and CDR2 SYDVKM. CDR3 length equals 17 residues. V was pared by 2 bases and J by 0 bases, with 5 bases of the junction left unmatched. The CDR3 DNA is TGTGCCAGCAGTTTAAGTGACAGGGGTGCAACTAATGAAAAACTGTTTTTT. Amino acid sequence: CASSLSDRGATNEKLFF.

The chain couples TRBV4-2 to TRBJ2-1; a possible D gene is TRBD2 (7 bases). The V end lost 1 base, the J end lost 5 bases, and 21 bases lay between the germline ends. The CDR3 consists of 18 residues. From germline, CDR1 is LGHNA and CDR2 YNFKEQ. The CDR3 loop is CASSQAGGGGTSNNEQFF. CDR3 DNA: TGTGCCAGCAGCCAAGCTGGGGGGGGCGGGACTTCAAACAATGAGCAGTTCTTC.

This clone was counted only a few times. The V gene is TRBV2, the J gene TRBJ2-5; 8 nucleotides line up with TRBD1. The J segment lost 2 bases and the V segment lost 6 bases, leaving 2 bases of the junction unmatched. CDR3 size: 13 residues. Germline-derived CDR1 and CDR2 are SNHLY and FYNNEI. The CDR3 DNA follows: TGTGCCAGCAGGAGGGACAGGCAAGAGACCCAGTACTTC. Its protein is CASRRDRQETQYF.

The chain employs TRBV5-4 and TRBJ2-7; 10 bases match TRBD2. This CDR3 contains 15 residues. V lost 9 bases, J lost 4 bases, and 13 bases stayed unmatched. Germline CDR1 is SGHNT and CDR2 is YYREEE (reference sequence). CDR3 nucleotides: TGTGCCACCTTAGAGCGGGAGGGTCCAGGGTACGAGCAGTACTTC. It codes for CATLEREGPGYEQYF.

CDR3: CASSSLGQGAYGYTF. The DNA of the CDR3 is TGTGCCAGCAGCTCCCTGGGGCAGGGGGCCTATGGCTACACCTTC. The chain joins TRBV7-6 to TRBJ1-2; 8 positions agree with TRBD1. Trimming at V came to 4 bases and at J to 4 bases, leaving 8 bases not matched to a gene. CDR1 is SGHVS, CDR2 FNYEAQ, per germline. The CDR3 spans 15 residues.

This clone has just a few counts. The chain is built from TRBV5-4 and TRBJ1-4, with 9 positions matching TRBD1. V shed 3 bases, J shed 11 bases, and the junction held 11 bases outside the gene matches. Germline V gene sequence: CDR1 SGHNT, CDR2 YYREEE (reference sequence). The CDR3 has 15 amino acids. CDR3 in amino acids: CASSSPGTGLGKLFF. DNA of the CDR3: TGTGCCAGCAGCTCCCCCGGGACAGGGTTAGGGAAACTGTTTTTT. Filled out from reference TRBV5-4 and TRBJ1-4, the complete variable domain reads ETGVTQSPTHLIKTRGQQVTLRCSSQSGHNTVSWYQQALGQGPQFIFQYYREEENGRGNFPPRFSGLQFPNYSSELNVNALELDDSALYLCASSSPGTGLGKLFFGSGTQLSVL.

J is TRBJ2-1 and V is TRBV2; D might be TRBD2 (7 bases). V shed 2 bases and J shed 16 bases, with 12 bases lying between them. Germline V gene lookup returns CDR1 SNHLY and CDR2 FYNNEI. The CDR3 contains 11 residues. CDR3 sequence reads: CASSERGGVFF. CDR3 nucleotides: TGTGCCAGCAGTGAAAGGGGGGGAGTATTCTTC.